The source of this T cell receptor (beta chain) is a study of CD8 T cells in Susac syndrome. Blood CD8+ and CD4+ T cells underwent high-throughput TCR beta sequencing. Relapsing-remitting disease, either stable or active, was present in the treatment-naive patients who were the multiple sclerosis controls. TEMRA cells were FACS-enriched, with CD8+ and CD4+ T cells isolated negatively. Reverse transcription of about 0.45 to 1 ug RNA was carried out with random hexamers. With immunoSEQ multiplex PCR, TCR beta CDR3 was amplified across 54 Vbeta and 13 Jbeta. TCRdb itself ran the immunoSEQ multiplex PCR reads through MiXCR, one entry per CDR3 protein. Of about 130,000 distinct CDR3 sequences detected, more than 75% appear once; the ten largest clones hold 0.2% to 0.25%. Germline lookup yields CDR1 MNHEY and CDR2 SVGEGT. V was pared by 5 bases and J by 7 bases, with 14 bases between. This CDR3 contains 14 residues.

Input material: CD8+ T cells from PBMCs. The clonotype comes from a human donor with multiple sclerosis. This chain uses TRBV6-2 or TRBV6-3 with TRBJ1-4; D unresolved. The CDR3 coding sequence is TGTGCCAGCAGTCCAGCAGGCGCGGGTGAAAAACTGTTTTTT. This codes for CASSPAGAGEKLFF.